The T cell receptor (beta chain) described here comes from a study of post-analysis software for immune sequencing data. Overall study context: As for disease course, relapsing-remitting, secondary progressive and progressive-relapsing multiple sclerosis were all included.

The CDR3 covers 16 residues. The V segment lost 2 bases and the J segment 9 bases; nucleotides outside the gene matches: 9. Germline V lookup: CDR1 MGHRA, CDR2 YSYEKL. This clonotype was picked up a small number of times. The antigen remains undetermined. Presence of unique molecular identifiers characterized the TCR beta cDNA libraries. From the PCR reads, TCRdb called clonotypes with MiXCR, one entry per CDR3 protein. The table shows fewer than 700,000 distinct CDR3 sequences, with 44% occurring only once. Findings and limits, study-wide: Strong co-clustering by F measure linked samples that shared a preparation batch. In multiple sclerosis, normalized Chao1 diversity was significantly below that of controls. Patients had higher frequencies than controls of a few TRBV segments, including TRBV5-6, TRBV5-1 and TRBV20-1.

This clonotype was obtained from a girl between 10 and 17 years old with multiple sclerosis. This chain links TRBV4-1 with TRBJ2-1; 11 bases map to TRBD2. The sequencing sample was made of blood. Here the CDR3 reads CASSQPGLAVSSEQFF. As DNA, the CDR3 is TGCGCCAGCAGCCAACCGGGACTAGCGGTGTCGAGTGAGCAGTTCTTC.